These 22 T cell receptor beta chains share one sample of origin, sequenced in a study of blood T cell repertoires in COVID-19. The repertoire was sequenced with immunoSEQ multiplex PCR; TCRdb's copy has only in-frame clones and lacks some. The table includes about 200,000 clones, 80% to 95% detected once. The specimen was peripheral blood. These receptors originate from a middle-aged man with acute or convalescent COVID-19.

The chain is built from TRBV18 and TRBJ2-2; D is unclear. The ends were cut back, 3 bases at V and 3 bases at J, with 8 bases in the middle. Germline V gene data show CDR1 as KGHSH and CDR2 as LQKENI. This CDR3 has 14 residues. The CDR3 region is CASSPTSYTGELFF. Here the CDR3 DNA reads TGTGCCAGCTCACCGACTTCCTACACCGGGGAGCTGTTTTTT.

The genes are TRBV7-2 and TRBJ1-3; a possible D gene is TRBD1 (6 bases). From germline, CDR1 is SGHTA and CDR2 FQGNSA. The CDR3 runs to 16 residues. With 3 bases removed from V and 0 bases from J, the gap between germline ends came to 12 bases. CDR3 coding DNA: TGTGCCAGCAGCTTTGGGGGCGGAATCTCTGGAAACACCATATATTTT. It is translated as CASSFGGGISGNTIYF.

This chain connects TRBV28 to TRBJ2-1; 9 bases map to TRBD1. The CDR3 is 13 residues long. V trimming: 7 bases; J trimming: 9 bases; junction bases outside the gene matches: 7. Germline values: CDR1 MDHEN, CDR2 SYDVKM. DNA for the CDR3: TGTGCCAGCAAACGGGGACAGGGTGGTGAGCAGTTCTTC. It codes for CASKRGQGGEQFF. Combining the CDR3 with reference TRBV28 and TRBJ2-1 gives the whole variable domain DVKVTQSSRYLVKRTGEKVFLECVQDMDHENMFWYRQDPGLGLRLIYFSYDVKMKEKGDIPEGYSVSREKKERFSLILESASTNQTSMYLCASKRGQGGEQFFGPGTRLTVL.

This clone has only a few counts. The chain is built from TRBV19 and TRBJ2-2; perhaps TRBD2 as D (6 bases). This CDR3 contains 16 residues. Looked up from germline, CDR1 is LNHDA and CDR2 is SQIVND (reference sequence). V gave up 5 bases and J gave up 5 bases, with 18 bases separating them. The CDR3 here is CASSPRRGGLTGELFF. The CDR3 DNA sequence: TGTGCCAGTAGTCCCCGGAGAGGAGGGTTGACCGGGGAGCTGTTTTTT. The full variable domain, completed using reference TRBV19 and TRBJ2-2, is DGGITQSPKYLFRKEGQNVTLSCEQNLNHDAMYWYRQDPGQGLRLIYYSQIVNDFQKGDIAEGYSVSREKKESFPLTVTSAQKNPTAFYLCASSPRRGGLTGELFFGEGSRLTVL.

The chain carries TRBV7-9 and TRBJ1-2; tentative D call: TRBD1 (5 bases). Germline V gene data show CDR1 as SEHNR and CDR2 as FQNEAQ (reference sequence). CDR3 length: 14 amino acids. Between the trimmed V and J ends, which lost 3 bases and 8 bases, there was a span of 16 bases. The CDR3 is CASSFSHPQEGYTF. The CDR3 nucleotides read TGTGCCAGCAGCTTTTCACACCCACAGGAAGGCTACACCTTC.

The CDR3 region is CASSVGPGVTSGSSYEQYF. The DNA for the CDR3 is TGTGCCAGCAGCGTGGGGCCAGGAGTGACTAGCGGGAGCTCCTACGAGCAGTACTTC. The rearrangement uses TRBV9 and TRBJ2-7; 12 bases are shared with TRBD2. This CDR3 has 19 residues. CDR1 and CDR2 (germline): SGDLS, YYNGEE. V lost 2 bases and J lost 0; bases outside the gene matches: 12. Full variable domain (rest looked up from reference TRBV9 and TRBJ2-7): DSGVTQTPKHLITATGQRVTLRCSPRSGDLSVYWYQQSLDQGLQFLIQYYNGEERAKGNILERFSAQQFPDLHSELNLSSLELGDSALYFCASSVGPGVTSGSSYEQYFGPGTRLTVT.

The chain links TRBV19 to TRBJ1-1, with 10 bases that match TRBD1. The germline CDR1 and CDR2 sequences are LNHDA and SQIVND (reference sequence). Germline trimming cut 6 bases from V and 9 bases from J; bases unmatched to any gene: 10. This CDR3 is built from 14 residues. The CDR3 is CASSTTGTGEQAFF. In DNA, the CDR3 is TGTGCCAGTAGCACCACCGGGACAGGGGAGCAAGCTTTCTTT.

The chain joins TRBV9 to TRBJ2-7; 9 bases map to TRBD1. Germline CDR1 SGDLS, CDR2 YYNGEE. Trimming at V came to 4 bases and at J to 3 bases, leaving 8 bases not matched to a gene. This CDR3 contains 15 residues. CDR3 amino acids: CASSHGQGNYYEQYF. The DNA for the CDR3 is TGTGCCAGCAGCCACGGACAGGGGAACTACTACGAGCAGTACTTC.

The chain joins TRBV28 to TRBJ1-1; 8 nucleotides align to TRBD1. Germline-derived CDR1 and CDR2 are MDHEN and SYDVKM. This CDR3 contains 15 residues. Trimming removed 5 bases from V and 5 bases from J; junction bases left unmatched: 10. The CDR3 region is CASSGGTGIETEAFF. CDR3 sequence (DNA): TGTGCCAGCAGTGGGGGGACAGGAATAGAGACTGAAGCTTTCTTT.

The rearrangement joins TRBV19 to TRBJ2-2, with D possibly matching TRBD1 (6 bases). V was pared by 4 bases and J by 3 bases, with 27 bases between. CDR1 LNHDA and CDR2 SQIVND come from the germline V gene (reference sequence). The CDR3 contains 20 residues. The CDR3 reads CASSRGRDTIPPRYTGELFF. The CDR3 DNA is TGTGCCAGTAGTAGGGGAAGGGACACTATCCCTCCACGGTACACCGGGGAGCTGTTTTTT.

The chain has TRBV7-9 and TRBJ1-3; weak D call: TRBD1 (5 bases). This CDR3 has 13 amino acids. V gave up 6 bases and J gave up 2 bases, with 8 bases separating them. CDR1 is SEHNR, CDR2 FQNEAQ, per germline (reference sequence). The CDR3 DNA reads TGTGCCAGCAGATCAGGGACTGGAAACACCATATATTTT. Amino acids: CASRSGTGNTIYF.

The rearrangement links TRBV30 to TRBJ1-5; D may be TRBD1 (5 bases). V was shortened by 3 bases and J by 1 base, with 13 bases between the two germline ends. CDR1 is GTSNPN and CDR2 is SVGIG in the germline V gene (reference sequence). CDR3 length: 15 residues. CDR3 in DNA: TGTGCCTGGAGCCTGGCAGGGCAAAGCAATCAGCCCCAGCATTTT. Its translation is CAWSLAGQSNQPQHF.

The table lists this clone with a count of one. The chain combines TRBV27 with TRBJ2-2; D is possibly TRBD2 (6 bases). The ends were cut back, 7 bases at V and 5 bases at J, with 14 bases in the middle. CDR1 and CDR2 from the germline V gene are MNHEY and SMNVEV (reference sequence). This CDR3 has 14 amino acids. Here the CDR3 DNA reads TGTGCCAGCATCGATGGAGGGACTACCGGGGAGCTGTTTTTT. This sequence encodes CASIDGGTTGELFF.

The chain recombines TRBV7-2 with TRBJ1-5; D gene ambiguous. With 1 base removed from V and 4 bases from J, the gap between germline ends came to 8 bases. Germline lookup yields CDR1 SGHTA and CDR2 FQGNSA. The CDR3 consists of 14 residues. CDR3 loop: CASSLDRGNQPQHF. DNA of the CDR3: TGTGCCAGCAGCTTAGATCGGGGAAATCAGCCCCAGCATTTT.

J is TRBJ2-2 and V is TRBV28, with a weak D call TRBD1 (7 bases). Germline V gene lookup returns CDR1 MDHEN and CDR2 SYDVKM. Deletions cut 7 bases from V and 2 bases from J, with 14 bases between. This CDR3 comprises 15 residues. CDR3 nucleotide sequence: TGTGCCAGCAAGGGGCGGGACAGAAACACCGGGGAGCTGTTTTTT. Translating it yields CASKGRDRNTGELFF.

V gene TRBV19 combines with J gene TRBJ1-2; D remains ambiguous. The CDR3 extends over 12 amino acids. Germline values: CDR1 LNHDA, CDR2 SQIVND (reference sequence). The V end was cut by 3 bases, the J end by 3 bases, with 5 bases between. The CDR3 DNA is TGTGCCAGTAGTATCCCCTACTATGGCTACACCTTC. Residues: CASSIPYYGYTF.

This chain links TRBV7-3 with TRBJ1-6, with D perhaps matching TRBD1 (5 bases). The germline V gene has CDR1 SGHTA and CDR2 FQGTGA. CDR3 length: 13 amino acids. Trimming removed 5 bases from V and 6 bases from J, with 8 bases in between. The CDR3 here is CASSNGGNSPLHF. The CDR3 nucleotides read TGTGCCAGCAGCAACGGGGGTAATTCACCCCTCCACTTT.

V and J are TRBV28 and TRBJ1-4, with 7 nucleotides matching TRBD1. The CDR3 runs 15 residues. V shed 6 bases and J 4 bases; nucleotides not matched to a gene: 8. Per germline, CDR1 MDHEN and CDR2 SYDVKM. CDR3 sequence: CASRRGQVNNEKLFF. The CDR3 nucleotides read TGTGCCAGCAGGCGTGGACAGGTTAATAATGAAAAACTGTTTTTT. The full variable domain, completed using reference TRBV28 and TRBJ1-4, is DVKVTQSSRYLVKRTGEKVFLECVQDMDHENMFWYRQDPGLGLRLIYFSYDVKMKEKGDIPEGYSVSREKKERFSLILESASTNQTSMYLCASRRGQVNNEKLFFGSGTQLSVL.

The gene calls are TRBV19 and TRBJ2-5; D is undetermined. The CDR3 consists of 13 residues. The V end lost 3 bases, the J end lost 2 bases, and 7 bases lay between the germline ends. Germline V gene sequence: CDR1 LNHDA, CDR2 SQIVND (reference sequence). The CDR3 nucleotides are TGTGCCAGTAGTATCCAACTTCAAGAGACCCAGTACTTC. It yields the protein CASSIQLQETQYF.

CDR3 in DNA: TGTGCCAGCAGCAGAGGAGGGCATACTGAAGCTTTCTTT. Amino acid sequence: CASSRGGHTEAFF. This chain joins TRBV7-9 and TRBJ1-1; the D is unclear. Trimming removed 5 bases from V and 5 bases from J, with 12 bases in between. Germline-derived CDR1 and CDR2 are SEHNR and FQNEAQ (reference sequence). The CDR3 length is 13 residues.

This sequence joins TRBV11-2 and TRBJ2-3; D not certain. V lost 1 base, J lost 2 bases, and 10 bases lay in between. Germline CDR1 and CDR2: SGHAT and FQNNGV. The CDR3 extends over 15 amino acids. The CDR3 sequence is CASSLVAQITDTQYF. The DNA for the CDR3 is TGTGCCAGCAGCTTAGTGGCACAGATCACAGATACGCAGTATTTT.

The chain uses TRBV29-1 and TRBJ2-5, with TRBD1 matching 8 bases. This CDR3 spans 14 amino acids. The V segment lost 0 bases and the J segment 5 bases; nucleotides outside the gene matches: 5. Germline lookup yields CDR1 SQVTM and CDR2 ANQGSEA. This CDR3 is CSVEDLDREETQYF. CDR3 nucleotides: TGCAGCGTTGAAGATCTGGACAGGGAGGAGACCCAGTACTTC.